The entry below gives a single T cell receptor beta chain sequence along with its context. The CDR3 sequence is 15 residues long. The germline CDR1 and CDR2 sequences are DFQATT and SNEGSKA (reference sequence). From its re-call of the 5' RACE reads, TCRdb lists each CDR3 protein once, without DNA. This sample contains under 200,000 distinct CDR3 sequences. These data belong to a study of monozygotic twins with inflammatory bowel disease. J is TRBJ2-5 and V is TRBV20-1; TCRdb's D gene call, TRBD1, goes unchecked for lack of DNA. The sequenced material came from blood. This clonotype originated in a human donor with ulcerative colitis or Crohn's disease, or a healthy co-twin of an affected twin (not recorded which). CDR3 sequence reads: CSARDPQGPGETQYF.